The 18 T cell receptor beta chains presented below share a single source sample, sequenced in a study of blood T cell repertoires in COVID-19. Method: immunoSEQ multiplex PCR; TCRdb's copy keeps in-frame clones and lacks some. This repertoire shows around 170,000 clones, around 83% found once; its top ten account for 1.5% to 1.7%. The sample consisted of peripheral blood. The receptors were sampled from a human donor in a cohort sampled during active COVID-19.

The CDR3 DNA reads as TGTGCCAGCAGTAGGGAGCGCAATCAGCCCCAGCATTTT. As protein: CASSRERNQPQHF. The genes are TRBV27 and TRBJ1-5; D call uncertain. CDR1 MNHEY and CDR2 SMNVEV come from the germline V gene (reference sequence). This CDR3 region has 13 residues. The V end lost 5 bases, the J end lost 2 bases, and 7 bases lay between the germline ends.

The chain joins TRBV10-1 to TRBJ2-3; 8 bases are shared with TRBD2. The junction had 2 bases not matched to a gene; V was cut back by 0 bases and J by 9 bases. This CDR3 region has 13 residues. Germline V gene lookup returns CDR1 WNHNN and CDR2 SYGVQD (reference sequence). The CDR3 DNA reads as TGCGCCAGCAGTGAGTCCCCTAGCGGGACGCAGTATTTT. The encoded protein is CASSESPSGTQYF.

This chain links TRBV6-4 with TRBJ2-1; TRBD2 matches at 8 bases. Germline CDR1 and CDR2: MRHNA and SNTAGT. The length of the CDR3 is 15 residues. V lost 3 bases and J lost 0; bases outside the gene matches: 1. The CDR3: CASSESGGSYNEQFF. For the CDR3, the DNA is TGTGCCAGCAGTGAAAGCGGGGGCTCCTACAATGAGCAGTTCTTC.

The chain links TRBV28 to TRBJ1-1; D might be TRBD1 (5 bases). V dropped 4 bases and J dropped 4 bases, with 13 bases sitting between them. Per the germline V gene, CDR1 is MDHEN and CDR2 is SYDVKM. The CDR3 is 14 residues long. The CDR3 DNA reads TGTGCCAGCAGTTCCGGGGGTGCGGGCACTGAAGCTTTCTTT. Translation gives CASSSGGAGTEAFF.

This sequence joins TRBV28 and TRBJ1-1; 9 bases fit TRBD1. Trimming cost V 5 bases and J 5 bases; bases outside gene matches: 9. Germline CDR1 is MDHEN and CDR2 is SYDVKM. This CDR3 contains 15 residues. The CDR3 region has the DNA TGTGCCAGCAGTCCCTCGGGACAGGGTGGGACTGAAGCTTTCTTT. This encodes CASSPSGQGGTEAFF.

This chain connects TRBV19 to TRBJ2-7; 12 bases match TRBD1. Germline V lookup: CDR1 LNHDA, CDR2 SQIVND (reference sequence). V lost 4 bases and J lost 2; bases outside the gene matches: 6. The CDR3 totals 16 residues. CDR3: CASSTRDRGLPYEQYF. In nucleotides, the CDR3 is TGTGCCAGTAGTACCCGGGACAGGGGGCTTCCCTACGAGCAGTACTTC.

This clone was observed once. The CDR3 DNA reads TGTGCCAGCAGCTCCCGGCGGCGAGCGGGGGGCTCTGGGGCCAACGTCCTGACTTTC. Protein product: CASSSRRRAGGSGANVLTF. The chain combines TRBV7-3 with TRBJ2-6; 9 nucleotides line up with TRBD2. Trimming took 4 bases from V and 0 from J; bases not matched to a gene: 10. Germline CDR1 and CDR2: SGHTA and FQGTGA. The CDR3 consists of 19 residues.

By sample fraction, this clone is medium-sized (0.01 to 0.1%). V and J are TRBV27 and TRBJ1-6; D remains ambiguous. V was clipped by 8 bases and J by 10 bases, with 12 bases between them. CDR3 length equals 12 residues. Germline assignment: CDR1 MNHEY and CDR2 SMNVEV (reference sequence). CDR3 coding DNA: TGTGCCAGCTCCCATCCAGGCTCACCCCTCCACTTT. Translation: CASSHPGSPLHF.

The J gene is TRBJ2-4, the V gene TRBV19; TRBD1 agrees at 11 bases. The CDR3 contains 15 residues. J gave up 8 bases and V 8 bases, and 11 bases lay outside the gene matches. Germline V gene data show CDR1 as LNHDA and CDR2 as SQIVND (reference sequence). Written as DNA, the CDR3 is TGTGCCAGTTCATTTACCGGGACAGGGGGAGACATTCAGTACTTC. Translation gives CASSFTGTGGDIQYF. Filled out from reference TRBV19 and TRBJ2-4, the complete variable domain reads DGGITQSPKYLFRKEGQNVTLSCEQNLNHDAMYWYRQDPGQGLRLIYYSQIVNDFQKGDIAEGYSVSREKKESFPLTVTSAQKNPTAFYLCASSFTGTGGDIQYFGAGTRLSVL.

The DNA of the CDR3 is TGTGCCAGCAGCCCCGTCGTGGTTAGCGGAGGCACAGATACGCAGTATTTT. This gives the protein CASSPVVVSGGTDTQYF. V is TRBV27 and J is TRBJ2-3; perhaps TRBD2 as D (6 bases). V was trimmed by 6 bases and J by 1 base, leaving 20 bases between them. This CDR3 spans 17 amino acids. The germline V gene encodes CDR1 MNHEY and CDR2 SMNVEV (reference sequence).

The V gene is TRBV10-1, the J gene TRBJ2-3; weak D call: TRBD1 (6 bases). Trimming removed 2 bases at V and 4 bases at J, with 13 bases between. CDR3 length equals 15 residues. CDR1 is WNHNN, CDR2 SYGVQD, per germline (reference sequence). The DNA of the CDR3 is TGCGCCAGCAGTGAGGCGGCCCCAGGGGCAGATACGCAGTATTTT. This gives the protein CASSEAAPGADTQYF.

This chain connects TRBV25-1 to TRBJ2-2; no firm D call. Trimming shortened V by 7 bases and J by 0 bases, and 3 bases separated the two germline ends. CDR1 MGHDK and CDR2 SYGVNS come from the germline V gene. The CDR3 consists of 12 residues. CDR3 region: CASTANTGELFF. The CDR3 DNA reads TGTGCCAGCACGGCGAACACCGGGGAGCTGTTTTTT.

The rearrangement joins TRBV3-1 (or the pseudogene TRBV3-2) to TRBJ1-3; D possibly corresponds to TRBD1 (6 bases). The germline V gene encodes CDR1 LGHDT and CDR2 YNNKEL (reference sequence). The V end was cut by 7 bases, the J end by 0 bases, with 22 bases between. The CDR3 runs to 18 residues. For the CDR3, the DNA is TGTGCCAGCATCCCACGGACAGCAACCTCCCTCTCTGGAAACACCATATATTTT. Translated: CASIPRTATSLSGNTIYF.

V usage is TRBV7-9 and J usage is TRBJ1-1, with D tentatively TRBD1 (5 bases). With 7 bases removed from V and 0 bases from J, the gap between germline ends came to 15 bases. Germline CDR1 is SEHNR and CDR2 is FQNEAQ (reference sequence). There are 15 residues in the CDR3. As DNA, the CDR3 is TGTGCCAGCACCCCCCGGCAGGGAATGAACACTGAAGCTTTCTTT. Translating it yields CASTPRQGMNTEAFF. Supplemented by reference TRBV7-9 and TRBJ1-1, the full variable domain reads DTGVSQNPRHKITKRGQNVTFRCDPISEHNRLYWYRQTLGQGPEFLTYFQNEAQLEKSRLLSDRFSAERPKGSFSTLEIQRTEQGDSAMYLCASTPRQGMNTEAFFGQGTRLTVV.

The rearrangement uses TRBV28 and TRBJ2-4; D may be TRBD1 (6 bases). The V and J ends lost 2 bases and 2 bases respectively, with 22 bases between them. CDR3 length: 19 residues. CDR1 is MDHEN, CDR2 SYDVKM, per germline. The chain's CDR3 is CASSLRGLTQGATKNIQYF. The CDR3 nucleotides read TGTGCCAGCAGTTTACGTGGGTTGACACAGGGCGCGACCAAAAACATTCAGTACTTC. Full variable domain (missing parts from reference TRBV28 and TRBJ2-4): DVKVTQSSRYLVKRTGEKVFLECVQDMDHENMFWYRQDPGLGLRLIYFSYDVKMKEKGDIPEGYSVSREKKERFSLILESASTNQTSMYLCASSLRGLTQGATKNIQYFGAGTRLSVL.

This sequence joins TRBV18 and TRBJ1-1, with D perhaps matching TRBD1 (5 bases). Per germline, CDR1 KGHSH and CDR2 LQKENI. The CDR3 has 12 residues. V lost 4 bases, J lost 5 bases, and 8 bases lay in between. The CDR3 DNA reads TGTGCCAGCTCACGGGGGGTAACTGAAGCTTTCTTT. Residues: CASSRGVTEAFF.

This chain connects TRBV2 to TRBJ1-3; 7 bases align to TRBD1. The V gene end was trimmed by 5 bases and the J gene end by 0 bases; junction bases not matched to a gene: 10. This CDR3 contains 17 residues. Germline V lookup: CDR1 SNHLY, CDR2 FYNNEI. CDR3 sequence (DNA): TGTGCCAGCAGTATCACGGGACAGACACTCTCTGGAAACACCATATATTTT. Translation gives CASSITGQTLSGNTIYF.

This chain uses TRBV3-1 (or the pseudogene TRBV3-2) with TRBJ2-3; TRBD2 aligns across 9 bases. The germline gives CDR1 LGHDT, CDR2 YNNKEL (reference sequence). V was clipped by 6 bases and J by 5 bases; unmatched bases: 9. The CDR3 consists of 15 residues. CDR3 nucleotides: TGTGCCAGCAGGGCGGCGGGAGGGCCTGGAGATACGCAGTATTTT. This encodes CASRAAGGPGDTQYF.